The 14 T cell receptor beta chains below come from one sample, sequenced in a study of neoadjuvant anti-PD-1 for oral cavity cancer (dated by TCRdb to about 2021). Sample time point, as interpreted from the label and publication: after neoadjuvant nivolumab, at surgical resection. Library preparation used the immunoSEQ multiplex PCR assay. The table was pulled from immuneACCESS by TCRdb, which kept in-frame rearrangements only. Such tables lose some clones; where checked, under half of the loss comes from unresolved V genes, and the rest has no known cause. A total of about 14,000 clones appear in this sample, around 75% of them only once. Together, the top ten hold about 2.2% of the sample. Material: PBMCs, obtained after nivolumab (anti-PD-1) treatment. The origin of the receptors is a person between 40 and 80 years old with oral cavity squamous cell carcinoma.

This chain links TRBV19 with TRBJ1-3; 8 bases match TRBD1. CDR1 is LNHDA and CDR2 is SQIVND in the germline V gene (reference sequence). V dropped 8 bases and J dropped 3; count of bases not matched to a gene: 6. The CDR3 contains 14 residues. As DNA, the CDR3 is TGTGCCAGTTCGGACAGGGAAGGTGGAAACACCATATATTTT. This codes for CASSDREGGNTIYF. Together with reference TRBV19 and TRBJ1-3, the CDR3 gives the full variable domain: DGGITQSPKYLFRKEGQNVTLSCEQNLNHDAMYWYRQDPGQGLRLIYYSQIVNDFQKGDIAEGYSVSREKKESFPLTVTSAQKNPTAFYLCASSDREGGNTIYFGEGSWLTVV.

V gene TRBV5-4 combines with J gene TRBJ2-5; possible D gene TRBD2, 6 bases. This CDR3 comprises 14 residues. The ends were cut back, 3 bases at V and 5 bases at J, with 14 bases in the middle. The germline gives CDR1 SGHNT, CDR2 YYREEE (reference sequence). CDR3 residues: CASSSPGLGETQYF. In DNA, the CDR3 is TGTGCCAGCAGCTCACCGGGACTCGGGGAGACCCAGTACTTC.

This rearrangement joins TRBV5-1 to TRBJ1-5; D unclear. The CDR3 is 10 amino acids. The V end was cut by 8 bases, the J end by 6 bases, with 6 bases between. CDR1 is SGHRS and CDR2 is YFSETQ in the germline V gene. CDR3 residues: CASRVQPQHF. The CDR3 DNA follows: TGCGCCAGTCGGGTTCAGCCCCAGCATTTT.

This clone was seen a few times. The CDR3: CASSSTGDLNTEAFF. CDR3 nucleotide sequence: TGCGCCAGCAGCTCGACAGGGGATCTGAACACTGAAGCTTTCTTT. The chain combines TRBV5-1 with TRBJ1-1, with 8 bases aligning to TRBD1. The CDR3 is 15 residues long. The J segment lost 0 bases and the V segment lost 3 bases, leaving 4 bases of the junction unmatched. In germline, CDR1 is SGHRS, CDR2 YFSETQ. Full variable domain (rest looked up from reference TRBV5-1 and TRBJ1-1): KAGVTQTPRYLIKTRGQQVTLSCSPISGHRSVSWYQQTPGQGLQFLFEYFSETQRNKGNFPGRFSGRQFSNSRSEMNVSTLELGDSALYLCASSSTGDLNTEAFFGQGTRLTVV.

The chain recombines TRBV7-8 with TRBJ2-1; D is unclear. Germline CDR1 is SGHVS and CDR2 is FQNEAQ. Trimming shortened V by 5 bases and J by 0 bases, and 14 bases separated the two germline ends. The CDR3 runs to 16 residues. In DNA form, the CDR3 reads TGTGCCAGCAGCCCAAGGGCCATCTTCTCCTACAATGAGCAGTTCTTC. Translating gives CASSPRAIFSYNEQFF.

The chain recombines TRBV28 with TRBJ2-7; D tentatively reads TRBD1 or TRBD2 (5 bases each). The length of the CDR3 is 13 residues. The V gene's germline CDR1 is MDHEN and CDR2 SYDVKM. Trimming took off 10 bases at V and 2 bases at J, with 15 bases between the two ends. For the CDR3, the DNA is TGTGCCATCGGGGCAGGGCACCCCTACGAGCAGTACTTC. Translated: CAIGAGHPYEQYF.

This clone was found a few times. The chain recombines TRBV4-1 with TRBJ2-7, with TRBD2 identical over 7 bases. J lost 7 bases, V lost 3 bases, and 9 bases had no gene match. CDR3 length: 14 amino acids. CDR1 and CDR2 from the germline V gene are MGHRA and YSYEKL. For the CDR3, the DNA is TGCGCCAGCAGCCACAATCTAGCGGCCCTGGAGCAGTACTTC. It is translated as CASSHNLAALEQYF.

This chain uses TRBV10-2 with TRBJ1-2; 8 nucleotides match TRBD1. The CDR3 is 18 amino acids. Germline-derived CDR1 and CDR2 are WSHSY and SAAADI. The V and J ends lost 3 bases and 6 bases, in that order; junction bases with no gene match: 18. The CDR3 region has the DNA TGCGCCAGCAGTGAATGGAGCATTTGGCAGGGGGCGGGGGATGGCTACACCTTC. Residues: CASSEWSIWQGAGDGYTF.

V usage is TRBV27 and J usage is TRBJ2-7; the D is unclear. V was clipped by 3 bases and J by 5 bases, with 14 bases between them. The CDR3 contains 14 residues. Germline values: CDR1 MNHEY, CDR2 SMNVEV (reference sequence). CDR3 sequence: CASSFGVARNEQYF. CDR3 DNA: TGTGCCAGCAGTTTTGGTGTGGCCAGGAACGAGCAGTACTTC.

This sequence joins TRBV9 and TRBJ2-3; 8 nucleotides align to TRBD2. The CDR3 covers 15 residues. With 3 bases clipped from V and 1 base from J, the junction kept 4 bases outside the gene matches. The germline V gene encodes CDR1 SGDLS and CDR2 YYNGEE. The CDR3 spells CASSGGRGGTDTQYF. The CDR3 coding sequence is TGTGCCAGCAGCGGAGGGCGGGGGGGCACAGATACGCAGTATTTT.

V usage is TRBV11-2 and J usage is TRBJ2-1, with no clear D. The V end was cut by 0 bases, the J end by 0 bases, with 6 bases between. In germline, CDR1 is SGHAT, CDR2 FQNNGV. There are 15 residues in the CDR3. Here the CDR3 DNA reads TGTGCCAGCAGCTTAGAGGTTTTCTCCTACAATGAGCAGTTCTTC. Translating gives CASSLEVFSYNEQFF.

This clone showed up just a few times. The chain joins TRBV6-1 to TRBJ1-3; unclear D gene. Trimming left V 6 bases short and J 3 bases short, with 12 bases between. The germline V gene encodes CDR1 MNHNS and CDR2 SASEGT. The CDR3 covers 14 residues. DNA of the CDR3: TGTGCCAGCAGGGAGGACTACCTTGGAAACACCATATATTTT. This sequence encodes CASREDYLGNTIYF.

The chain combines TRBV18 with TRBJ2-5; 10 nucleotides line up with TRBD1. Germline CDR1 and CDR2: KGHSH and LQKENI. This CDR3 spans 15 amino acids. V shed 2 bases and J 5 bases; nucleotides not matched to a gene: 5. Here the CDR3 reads CASSPMTGGVETQYF. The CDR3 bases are TGTGCCAGCTCACCAATGACAGGGGGCGTGGAGACCCAGTACTTC.

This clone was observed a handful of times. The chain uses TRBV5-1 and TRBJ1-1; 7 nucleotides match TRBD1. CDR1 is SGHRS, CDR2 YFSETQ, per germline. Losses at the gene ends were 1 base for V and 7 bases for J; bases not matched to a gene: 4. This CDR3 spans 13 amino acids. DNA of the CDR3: TGCGCCAGCAGCTTGAAAAGGGGGCGTGAAGCTTTCTTT. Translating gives CASSLKRGREAFF.